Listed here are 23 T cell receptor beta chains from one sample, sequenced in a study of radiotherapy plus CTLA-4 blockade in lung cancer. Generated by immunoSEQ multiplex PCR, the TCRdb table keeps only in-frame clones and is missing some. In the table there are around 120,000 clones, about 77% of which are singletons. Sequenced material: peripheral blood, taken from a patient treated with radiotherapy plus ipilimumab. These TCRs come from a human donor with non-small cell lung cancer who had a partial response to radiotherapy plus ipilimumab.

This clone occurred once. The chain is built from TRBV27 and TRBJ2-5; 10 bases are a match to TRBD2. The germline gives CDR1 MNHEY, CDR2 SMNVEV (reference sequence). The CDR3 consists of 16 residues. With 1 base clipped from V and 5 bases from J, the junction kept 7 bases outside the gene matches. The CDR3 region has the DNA TGTGCCAGCAGTTTATTTTCTAGCGGGAGCGGTGAGACCCAGTACTTC. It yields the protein CASSLFSSGSGETQYF.

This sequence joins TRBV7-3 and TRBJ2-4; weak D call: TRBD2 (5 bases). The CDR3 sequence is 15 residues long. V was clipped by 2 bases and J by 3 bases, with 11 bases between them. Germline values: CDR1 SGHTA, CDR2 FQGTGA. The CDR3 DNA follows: TGTGCCAGCAGCTTACAAGGAGGCGACAAAAACATTCAGTACTTC. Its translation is CASSLQGGDKNIQYF. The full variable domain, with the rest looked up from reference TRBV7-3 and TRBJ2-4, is GAGVSQTPSNKVTEKGKYVELRCDPISGHTALYWYRQSLGQGPEFLIYFQGTGAADDSGLPNDRFFAVRPEGSVSTLKIQRTERGDSAVYLCASSLQGGDKNIQYFGAGTRLSVL.

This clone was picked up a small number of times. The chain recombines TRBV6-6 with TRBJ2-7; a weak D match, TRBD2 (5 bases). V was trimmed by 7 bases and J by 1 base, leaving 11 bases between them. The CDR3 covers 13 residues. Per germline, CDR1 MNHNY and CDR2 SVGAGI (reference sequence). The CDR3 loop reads CASNGRGSYEQYV. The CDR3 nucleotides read TGTGCCAGCAATGGACGGGGTTCCTACGAGCAGTACGTC.

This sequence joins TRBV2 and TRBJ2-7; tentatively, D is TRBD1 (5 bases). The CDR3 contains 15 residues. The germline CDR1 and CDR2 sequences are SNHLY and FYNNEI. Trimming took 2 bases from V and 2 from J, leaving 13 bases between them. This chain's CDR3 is CASSERAGPTYEQYF. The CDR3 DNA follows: TGTGCCAGCAGTGAACGGGCAGGGCCTACCTACGAGCAGTACTTC.

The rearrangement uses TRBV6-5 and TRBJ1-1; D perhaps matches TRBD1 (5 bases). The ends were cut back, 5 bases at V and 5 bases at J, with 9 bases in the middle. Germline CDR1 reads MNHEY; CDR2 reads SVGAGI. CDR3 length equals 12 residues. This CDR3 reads CASSASGTEAFF. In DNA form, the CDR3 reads TGTGCCAGCAGTGCCTCAGGGACTGAAGCTTTCTTT.

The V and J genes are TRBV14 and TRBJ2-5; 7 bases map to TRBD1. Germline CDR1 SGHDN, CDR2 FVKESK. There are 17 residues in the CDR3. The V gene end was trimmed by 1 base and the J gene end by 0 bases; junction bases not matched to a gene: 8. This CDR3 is CASSQARDSPYQETQYF. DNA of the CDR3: TGTGCCAGCAGCCAAGCCCGGGACAGCCCGTACCAAGAGACCCAGTACTTC. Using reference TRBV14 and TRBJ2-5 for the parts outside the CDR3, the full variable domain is EAGVTQFPSHSVIEKGQTVTLRCDPISGHDNLYWYRRVMGKEIKFLLHFVKESKQDESGMPNNRFLAERTGGTYSTLKVQPAELEDSGVYFCASSQARDSPYQETQYFGPGTRLLVL.

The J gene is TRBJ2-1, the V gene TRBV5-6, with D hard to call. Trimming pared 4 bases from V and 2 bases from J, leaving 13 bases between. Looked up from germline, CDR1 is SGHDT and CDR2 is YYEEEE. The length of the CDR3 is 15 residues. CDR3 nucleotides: TGTGCCAGCAGCCAGGATCAGTGGCCCTACAATGAGCAGTTCTTC. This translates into CASSQDQWPYNEQFF.

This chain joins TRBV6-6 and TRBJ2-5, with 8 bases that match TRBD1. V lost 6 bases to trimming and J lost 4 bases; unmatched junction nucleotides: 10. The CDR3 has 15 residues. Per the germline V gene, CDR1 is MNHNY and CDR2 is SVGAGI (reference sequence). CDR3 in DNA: TGTGCCAGCAGGAGACAAGGACAGGGAGGAGAGACCCAGTACTTC. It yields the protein CASRRQGQGGETQYF.

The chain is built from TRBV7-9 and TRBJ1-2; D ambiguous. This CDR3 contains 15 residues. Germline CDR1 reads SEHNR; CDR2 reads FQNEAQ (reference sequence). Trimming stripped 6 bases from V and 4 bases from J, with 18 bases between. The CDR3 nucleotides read TGTGCCAGCAGTACCGTTCCCCTGGTCGGCTATGGCTACACCTTC. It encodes CASSTVPLVGYGYTF.

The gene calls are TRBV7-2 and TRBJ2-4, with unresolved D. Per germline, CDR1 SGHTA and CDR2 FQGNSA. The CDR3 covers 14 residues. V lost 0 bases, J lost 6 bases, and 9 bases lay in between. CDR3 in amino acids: CASSLAQAINIQYF. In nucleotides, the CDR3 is TGTGCCAGCAGCTTAGCCCAGGCGATAAACATTCAGTACTTC.

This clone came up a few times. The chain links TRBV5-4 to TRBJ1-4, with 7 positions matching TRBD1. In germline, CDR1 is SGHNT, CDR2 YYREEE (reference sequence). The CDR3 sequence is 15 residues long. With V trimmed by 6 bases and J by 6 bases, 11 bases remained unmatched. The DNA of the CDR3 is TGTGCCAGCACCTCAAAGGGACAGTTAGATGAAAAACTGTTTTTT. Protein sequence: CASTSKGQLDEKLFF.

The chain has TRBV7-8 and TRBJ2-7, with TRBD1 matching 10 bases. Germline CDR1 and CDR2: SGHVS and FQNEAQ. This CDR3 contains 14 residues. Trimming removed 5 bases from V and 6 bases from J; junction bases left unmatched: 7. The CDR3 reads CASSRRDRGTEQYF. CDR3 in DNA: TGTGCCAGCAGCCGCCGGGACAGGGGAACCGAGCAGTACTTC.

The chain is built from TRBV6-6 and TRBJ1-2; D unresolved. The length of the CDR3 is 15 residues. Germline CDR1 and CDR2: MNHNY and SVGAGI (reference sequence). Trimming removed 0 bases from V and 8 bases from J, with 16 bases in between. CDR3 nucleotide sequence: TGTGCCAGCAGTTACTCCGAGGGCTCTGGAGGCGGCTACACCTTC. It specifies CASSYSEGSGGGYTF.

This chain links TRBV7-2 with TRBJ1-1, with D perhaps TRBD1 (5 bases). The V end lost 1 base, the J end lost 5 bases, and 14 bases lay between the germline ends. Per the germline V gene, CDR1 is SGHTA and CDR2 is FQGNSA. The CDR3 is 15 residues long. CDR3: CASSLVQGIGTEAFF. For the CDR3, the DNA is TGTGCCAGCAGCTTAGTTCAGGGAATAGGTACTGAAGCTTTCTTT.

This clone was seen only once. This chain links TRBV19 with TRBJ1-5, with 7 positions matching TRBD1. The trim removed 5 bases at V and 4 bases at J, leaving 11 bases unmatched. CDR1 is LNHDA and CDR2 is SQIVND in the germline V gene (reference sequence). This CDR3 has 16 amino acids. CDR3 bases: TGTGCCAGTAGTCTCTACCGACAGGGCCTGAATCAGCCCCAGCATTTT. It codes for CASSLYRQGLNQPQHF.

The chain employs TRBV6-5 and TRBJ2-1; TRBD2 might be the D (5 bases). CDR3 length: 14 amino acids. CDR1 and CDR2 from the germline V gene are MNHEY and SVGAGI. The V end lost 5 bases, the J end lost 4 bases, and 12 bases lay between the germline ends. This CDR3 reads CASSPTSVYNEQFF. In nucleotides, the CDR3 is TGTGCCAGCAGTCCTACTAGTGTGTACAATGAGCAGTTCTTC.

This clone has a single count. This CDR3 reads CASSLGAGYGYTF. The CDR3, as DNA: TGTGCCAGCAGCTTGGGGGCAGGGTATGGCTACACCTTC. This rearrangement joins TRBV5-6 to TRBJ1-2; possibly TRBD1 for D (5 bases). The V gene lost 0 bases and the J gene lost 5 bases, with 8 bases spanning the gap. This CDR3 has 13 residues. The germline CDR1 and CDR2 sequences are SGHDT and YYEEEE.

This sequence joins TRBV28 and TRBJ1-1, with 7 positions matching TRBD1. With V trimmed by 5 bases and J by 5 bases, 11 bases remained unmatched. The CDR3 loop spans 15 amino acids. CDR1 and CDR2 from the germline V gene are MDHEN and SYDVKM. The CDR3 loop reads CASSPGTAATTEAFF. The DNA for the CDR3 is TGTGCCAGCAGTCCCGGGACAGCAGCGACGACTGAAGCTTTCTTT.

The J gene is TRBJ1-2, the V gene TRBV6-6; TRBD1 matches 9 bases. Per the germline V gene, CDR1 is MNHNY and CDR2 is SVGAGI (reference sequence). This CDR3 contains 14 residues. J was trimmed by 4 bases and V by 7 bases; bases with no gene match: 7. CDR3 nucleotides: TGTGCCAGCAATTTACCGGGACAGGGCTATGGCTACACCTTC. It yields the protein CASNLPGQGYGYTF.

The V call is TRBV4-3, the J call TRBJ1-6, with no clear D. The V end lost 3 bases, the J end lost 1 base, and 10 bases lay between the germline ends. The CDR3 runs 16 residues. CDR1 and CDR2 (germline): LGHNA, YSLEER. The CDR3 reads CASSQEGVSYNSPLHF. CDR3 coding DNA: TGCGCCAGCAGCCAGGAGGGTGTTTCCTATAATTCACCCCTCCACTTT.

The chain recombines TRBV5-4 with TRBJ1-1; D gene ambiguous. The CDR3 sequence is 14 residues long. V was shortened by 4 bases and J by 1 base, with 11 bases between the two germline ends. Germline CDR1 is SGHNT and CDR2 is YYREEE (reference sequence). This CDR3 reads CASSLGTENTEAFF. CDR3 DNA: TGTGCCAGCAGCCTTGGTACAGAGAACACTGAAGCTTTCTTT. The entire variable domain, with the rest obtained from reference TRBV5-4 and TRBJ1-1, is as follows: ETGVTQSPTHLIKTRGQQVTLRCSSQSGHNTVSWYQQALGQGPQFIFQYYREEENGRGNFPPRFSGLQFPNYSSELNVNALELDDSALYLCASSLGTENTEAFFGQGTRLTVV.

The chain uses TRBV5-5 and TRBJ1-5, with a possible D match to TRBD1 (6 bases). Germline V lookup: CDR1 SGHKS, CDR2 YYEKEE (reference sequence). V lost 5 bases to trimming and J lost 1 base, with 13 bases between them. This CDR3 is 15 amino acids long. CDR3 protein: CASSPIGGSNQPQHF. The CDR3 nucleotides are TGTGCCAGCAGTCCAATAGGGGGAAGCAATCAGCCCCAGCATTTT.

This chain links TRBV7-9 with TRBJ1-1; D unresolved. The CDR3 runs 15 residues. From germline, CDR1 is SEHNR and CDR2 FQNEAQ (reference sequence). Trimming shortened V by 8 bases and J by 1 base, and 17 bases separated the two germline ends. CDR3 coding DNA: TGTGCCAGCGATCAACAGCCCCACTCGAACACTGAAGCTTTCTTT. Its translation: CASDQQPHSNTEAFF.